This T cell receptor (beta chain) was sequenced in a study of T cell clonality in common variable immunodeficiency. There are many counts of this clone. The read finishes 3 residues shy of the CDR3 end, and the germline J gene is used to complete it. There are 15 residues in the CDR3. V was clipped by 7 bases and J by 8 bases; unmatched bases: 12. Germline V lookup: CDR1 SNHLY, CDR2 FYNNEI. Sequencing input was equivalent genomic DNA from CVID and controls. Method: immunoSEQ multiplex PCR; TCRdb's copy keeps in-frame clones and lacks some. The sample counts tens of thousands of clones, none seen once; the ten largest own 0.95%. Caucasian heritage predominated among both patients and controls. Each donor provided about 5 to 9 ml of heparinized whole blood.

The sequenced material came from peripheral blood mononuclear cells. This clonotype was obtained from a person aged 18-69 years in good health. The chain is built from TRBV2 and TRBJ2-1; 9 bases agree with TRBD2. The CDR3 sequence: CASKIRTSALDEQFF. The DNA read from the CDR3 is TGTGCCAGCAAAATCAGGACTAGCGCGTTAGATGAG.